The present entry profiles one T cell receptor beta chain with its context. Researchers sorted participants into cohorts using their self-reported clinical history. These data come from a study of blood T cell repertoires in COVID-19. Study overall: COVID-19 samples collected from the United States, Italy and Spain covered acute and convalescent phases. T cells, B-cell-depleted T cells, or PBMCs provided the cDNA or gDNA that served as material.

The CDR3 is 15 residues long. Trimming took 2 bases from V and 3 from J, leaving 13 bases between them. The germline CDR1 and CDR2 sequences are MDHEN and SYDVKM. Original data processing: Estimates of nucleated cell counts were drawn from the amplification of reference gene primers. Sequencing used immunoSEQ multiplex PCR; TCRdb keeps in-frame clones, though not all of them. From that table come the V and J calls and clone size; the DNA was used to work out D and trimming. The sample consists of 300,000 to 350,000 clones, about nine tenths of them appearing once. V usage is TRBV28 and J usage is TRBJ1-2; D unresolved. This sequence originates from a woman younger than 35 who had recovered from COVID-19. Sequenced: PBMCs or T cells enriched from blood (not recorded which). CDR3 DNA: TGTGCCAGCAGTTTAGGAGGGCGGTCGGACTATGGCTACACCTTC. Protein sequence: CASSLGGRSDYGYTF.